The 7 T cell receptor beta chains below come from one sample, sequenced in a study of T cells in Graves' hyperthyroidism and ophthalmopathy. From RNA transcripts, TCR beta CDR3 regions were amplified. With the HTBI primer set, the TCR CDR3 went through a first round of RT-PCR. One entry per CDR3 protein, called by TCRdb with MiXCR from the multiplex PCR reads. Here the sample spans approximately 95,000 distinct CDR3 sequences, around 40% being singletons. Sequencing was performed on peripheral blood or thyroid tissue (not recorded which). Receptor source: a woman aged 25 to 39 with Graves' hyperthyroidism.

Comments on this clonotype: At one end the junction does not follow the germline gene, possibly because of a read error. The genes are TRBV2 and TRBJ2-2, with 9 positions matching TRBD1. The CDR3 loop spans 13 amino acids. Germline V gene sequence: CDR1 SNHLY, CDR2 FYNNEI. CDR3 sequence (DNA): TGTGCCGGCAGTTATACAGGGGGCGGGGAGCTGTTTTTC. It translates to CAGSYTGGGELFF.

This clonotype was seen only once. V gene TRBV2 combines with J gene TRBJ2-2; D is ambiguous. From germline, CDR1 is SNHLY and CDR2 FYNNEI. The CDR3 runs 14 residues. V lost 1 base and J 7 bases, leaving 10 bases between the germline ends. CDR3 nucleotides: TGTGCCAGCAGTGAAGAGGGCCCTTACGGGGAGCTGTTTTTT. Its protein product is CASSEEGPYGELFF.

In its sample, this clonotype was seen many times. The chain uses TRBV6-1 and TRBJ1-5; D unclear. The length of the CDR3 is 15 residues. CDR1 is MNHNS, CDR2 SASEGT, per germline. Trimming pared 2 bases from V and 3 bases from J, leaving 11 bases between. CDR3 region: CASSERVVTNQPQHF. The CDR3 region has the DNA TGTGCCAGCAGTGAACGCGTGGTTACCAATCAGCCCCAGCATTTT.

A remark on this clonotype: A read error is possible here, since a much larger clone lies one base away. The chain links TRBV14 to TRBJ2-3; D possibly corresponds to TRBD2 (5 bases). V shed 0 bases and J shed 1 base, with 14 bases lying between them. The V gene's germline CDR1 is SGHDN and CDR2 FVKESK. CDR3 length: 17 residues. CDR3 sequence (DNA): TGTGCCAGCAGCCAAGAGGTGGGCGGTAGCGGCACAGATACGCAGTATTTT. Protein product: CASSQEVGGSGTDTQYF.

Details on this clonotype: A junction end diverges from the germline sequence, so it may reflect a read error. The chain has TRBV2 and TRBJ2-2; D possibly corresponds to TRBD1 (7 bases). The CDR3 has 14 amino acids. CDR1 is SNHLY and CDR2 is FYNNEI in the germline V gene. The DNA of the CDR3 is TGTGCCATCAGCGCTTCAGGGGGTGCCGGGGGGCTGTTTTTT. The encoded protein is CAISASGGAGGLFF.

This clonotype was seen repeatedly, ten times or more. The chain has TRBV15 and TRBJ1-5, with TRBD1 matching 12 bases. CDR3 size: 18 residues. V trimming: 5 bases; J trimming: 0 bases; junction bases outside the gene matches: 8. Germline V CDR1 and CDR2: LNHNV, YYDKDF (reference sequence). CDR3 protein: CATSLSGQGAFSNQPQHF. Written as DNA, the CDR3 is TGTGCCACCAGCCTGTCGGGACAGGGGGCTTTTAGCAATCAGCCCCAGCATTTT. The full variable domain, its missing parts supplied by reference TRBV15 and TRBJ1-5, is DAMVIQNPRYQVTQFGKPVTLSCSQTLNHNVMYWYQQKSSQAPKLLFHYYDKDFNNEADTPDNFQSRRPNTSFCFLDIRSPGLGDTAMYLCATSLSGQGAFSNQPQHFGDGTRLSIL.

This clonotype was recorded many times. In DNA form, the CDR3 reads TGTGCCAGCTCGAAGGGAAGGATAAAAACCGGGGAGCTGTTTTTT. Its translation is CASSKGRIKTGELFF. The V gene is TRBV25-1, the J gene TRBJ2-2; D unclear. The CDR3 sequence is 15 residues long. V was trimmed by 8 bases and J by 5 bases, leaving 18 bases between them. Germline V gene lookup returns CDR1 MGHDK and CDR2 SYGVNS.